A single sample is the source of the 30 T cell receptor beta chains below, sequenced in a study of identical twins. TCRdb re-called the 5' RACE reads with MiXCR, one entry per CDR3 protein. The sample holds around 500,000 distinct CDR3 sequences; 14% are singletons and the top ten take roughly 0.5%. The sample was also reused in another study, on yellow fever vaccine responses in identical twins.

The material sequenced was CD4+ T cells sorted from blood. The receptors come from a woman aged 18-30 years in good health.

This clonotype was observed many times. V usage is TRBV12-3 or TRBV12-4 and J usage is TRBJ2-7, with a tentative D call TRBD1 (6 bases). Trimming removed 1 base at V and 0 bases at J, with 25 bases between. This CDR3 contains 20 residues. The CDR3 DNA follows: TGTGCCAGCAGTTTAGAACCTTCTTTGTCGGGACAAGGGATCTCCTACGAGCAGTACTTC. This codes for CASSLEPSLSGQGISYEQYF.

The chain employs TRBV5-1 and TRBJ1-4, with TRBD1 as a possible D gene (6 bases). Looked up from germline, CDR1 is SGHRS and CDR2 is YFSETQ. V was shortened by 1 base and J by 2 bases, with 12 bases between the two germline ends. CDR3 length: 16 amino acids. CDR3 loop: CASSLSQGNTNEKLFF. The CDR3 DNA follows: TGCGCCAGCAGCTTGAGCCAGGGGAACACTAATGAAAAACTGTTTTTT.

This clonotype turned up a few times. The chain uses TRBV27 and TRBJ2-3, with 9 bases fitting TRBD1. Germline trimming cut 8 bases from V and 3 bases from J; bases unmatched to any gene: 6. Germline lookup yields CDR1 MNHEY and CDR2 SMNVEV (reference sequence). This CDR3 has 14 amino acids. CDR3 sequence reads: CASGTGFMTDTQYF. The CDR3 DNA reads as TGTGCCAGCGGGACAGGGTTTATGACAGATACGCAGTATTTT.

This clonotype came up a few times. The junction shows a germline mismatch at one end, possibly a read error. This rearrangement joins TRBV20-1 to TRBJ2-1; D gene unclear. The CDR3 is made up of 15 amino acids. Germline V gene lookup returns CDR1 DFQATT and CDR2 SNEGSKA (reference sequence). CDR3 DNA sequence: TGCAGTGCTTCGCCTCTAGAGTACTCCAACAATGAGCAGTTCTTC. The encoded protein is CSASPLEYSNNEQFF.

This clonotype has more than one count but fewer than ten. This chain uses TRBV20-1 with TRBJ2-2, with D possibly TRBD1 on 7 matching bases. The CDR3 covers 15 residues. Germline CDR1 is DFQATT and CDR2 is SNEGSKA (reference sequence). With 1 base removed from V and 4 bases from J, the gap between germline ends came to 13 bases. The CDR3 DNA reads TGCAGTGCTAGAGGGGGCAGGGGGGTCACCGGGGAGCTGTTTTTT. Encoded protein: CSARGGRGVTGELFF.

This clonotype was observed a handful of times. The chain combines TRBV11-2 with TRBJ2-6, with 11 bases identical to TRBD2. The CDR3 is 20 residues long. Trimming removed 2 bases from V and 4 bases from J; junction bases left unmatched: 13. CDR1 and CDR2 (germline): SGHAT, FQNNGV. CDR3 protein: CASSLTGTSGRGAGANVLTF. The CDR3 bases are TGTGCCAGCAGCTTAACCGGGACTAGCGGAAGGGGGGCCGGGGCCAACGTCCTGACTTTC. Combining the CDR3 with reference TRBV11-2 and TRBJ2-6 gives the whole variable domain EAGVAQSPRYKIIEKRQSVAFWCNPISGHATLYWYQQILGQGPKLLIQFQNNGVVDDSQLPKDRFSAERLKGVDSTLKIQPAKLEDSAVYLCASSLTGTSGRGAGANVLTFGAGSRLTVL.

This clonotype was picked up a small number of times. The V call is TRBV28, the J call TRBJ2-3, with 9 nucleotides matching TRBD1. CDR1 is MDHEN, CDR2 SYDVKM, per germline. V lost 6 bases to trimming and J lost 6 bases; unmatched junction nucleotides: 10. CDR3 length: 15 residues. CDR3 sequence: CASSAPGTGWDTQYF. The CDR3 nucleotides read TGTGCCAGCAGCGCGCCAGGGACAGGGTGGGATACGCAGTATTTT.

This clonotype has a count of ten or more. The chain couples TRBV29-1 to TRBJ1-2; 8 bases fit TRBD1. This CDR3 contains 11 residues. Germline trimming cut 7 bases from V and 5 bases from J; bases unmatched to any gene: 3. Germline CDR1 reads SQVTM; CDR2 reads ANQGSEA. This CDR3 is CSGQGMYGYTF. The CDR3, as DNA: TGCAGCGGACAGGGGATGTATGGCTACACCTTC.

The genes are TRBV5-1 and TRBJ1-6; TRBD1 might be the D (6 bases). The germline gives CDR1 SGHRS, CDR2 YFSETQ. Trimming stripped 4 bases from V and 9 bases from J, with 14 bases between. There are 14 residues in the CDR3. CDR3 DNA sequence: TGCGCCAGCAGCGAAGGGGGTATGGGTTCACCCCTCCACTTT. Translated, it gives CASSEGGMGSPLHF.

The chain is built from TRBV7-3 and TRBJ2-1; D may be TRBD2 (6 bases). The CDR3 covers 24 residues. V lost 1 base, J lost 4 bases, and 38 bases lay in between. Germline V gene sequence: CDR1 SGHTA, CDR2 FQGTGA. The CDR3 DNA sequence: TGTGCCAGCAGCTTAAGGGCCCGGGTGTCCTCCTTGCGCGCGCGGGACTCCACGTACAATGAGCAGTTCTTC. Translating gives CASSLRARVSSLRARDSTYNEQFF.

The table lists this clonotype with a few counts. The chain joins TRBV7-2 to TRBJ2-1, with D possibly being TRBD1 or TRBD2 (5 bases each). The CDR3 length is 15 residues. CDR1 and CDR2 (germline): SGHTA, FQGNSA. Trimming took off 5 bases at V and 7 bases at J, with 18 bases between the two ends. The CDR3 is CASSPQPGPNNEQFF. DNA of the CDR3: TGTGCCAGCAGCCCCCAACCGGGACCTAATAATGAGCAGTTCTTC.

The rearrangement uses TRBV20-1 and TRBJ1-2, with D perhaps TRBD1 (5 bases). This CDR3 has 17 amino acids. Trimming removed 0 bases from V and 3 bases from J, with 20 bases in between. Germline values: CDR1 DFQATT, CDR2 SNEGSKA (reference sequence). The CDR3 region is CSARDFQGGFIDYGYTF. CDR3 DNA sequence: TGCAGTGCTAGAGATTTCCAGGGTGGGTTCATCGACTATGGCTACACCTTC.

Comment on this clonotype: One end of the junction is discordant with germline, which a read error may explain. V and J are TRBV3-1 and TRBJ2-7, with 10 bases lining up with TRBD2. Germline V CDR1 and CDR2: LGHDT, YNNKEL (reference sequence). There are 15 residues in the CDR3. The DNA of the CDR3 is TGTGCCTGCAGCCAACCCGGGACTAGCGTCGGCGAGCAGTACTTC. Translated, it gives CACSQPGTSVGEQYF.

The chain is built from TRBV7-9 and TRBJ2-3; D perhaps matches TRBD2 (5 bases). This CDR3 has 16 residues. Germline V gene lookup returns CDR1 SEHNR and CDR2 FQNEAQ (reference sequence). Trimming pared 2 bases from V and 4 bases from J, leaving 16 bases between. The DNA for the CDR3 is TGTGCCAGCAGCTTACTGAGTCCCGGGCGGGCAGATACGCAGTATTTT. Translated: CASSLLSPGRADTQYF. The whole variable domain, remainder taken from reference TRBV7-9 and TRBJ2-3, is DTGVSQNPRHKITKRGQNVTFRCDPISEHNRLYWYRQTLGQGPEFLTYFQNEAQLEKSRLLSDRFSAERPKGSFSTLEIQRTEQGDSAMYLCASSLLSPGRADTQYFGPGTRLTVL.

The rearrangement joins TRBV20-1 to TRBJ2-2; 13 nucleotides line up with TRBD2. The CDR3 runs 15 residues. V shed 4 bases and J 5 bases; nucleotides not matched to a gene: 4. CDR1 and CDR2 from the germline V gene are DFQATT and SNEGSKA (reference sequence). The CDR3 sequence is CSATRLAGGTGELFF. The CDR3 DNA is TGCAGTGCTACGCGACTAGCGGGAGGAACCGGGGAGCTGTTTTTT.

This clonotype occurred a few times. V is TRBV20-1 and J is TRBJ2-4; D is uncertain. Deletions cut 7 bases from V and 2 bases from J, with 15 bases between. Germline values: CDR1 DFQATT, CDR2 SNEGSKA (reference sequence). The CDR3 is 14 amino acids. CDR3 in amino acids: CSGPGPITKNIQYF. CDR3 sequence (DNA): TGCAGTGGACCGGGTCCTATAACCAAAAACATTCAGTACTTC.

J is TRBJ1-2 and V is TRBV9; no firm D call. Germline CDR1 reads SGDLS; CDR2 reads YYNGEE. CDR3 length: 12 residues. The V end was cut by 2 bases, the J end by 2 bases, with 4 bases between. This CDR3 reads CASSVDNYGYTF. In DNA form, the CDR3 reads TGTGCCAGCAGCGTGGACAACTATGGCTACACCTTC.

This clonotype has more than one count but fewer than ten. The V and J genes are TRBV7-9 and TRBJ2-5; D remains ambiguous. Trimming pared 1 base from V and 4 bases from J, leaving 10 bases between. The germline V gene has CDR1 SEHNR and CDR2 FQNEAQ (reference sequence). CDR3 length equals 14 residues. The CDR3 DNA is TGTGCCAGCAGCTTAGGGAAAGTCCCAGAGACCCAGTACTTC. It is translated as CASSLGKVPETQYF.

In this sample, this clonotype turned up once. This chain joins TRBV28 and TRBJ2-3, with TRBD1 identical over 10 bases. Germline V CDR1 and CDR2: MDHEN, SYDVKM. The length of the CDR3 is 16 residues. After removal of 5 bases from V and 3 bases from J, the junction contained 8 bases not matched to a gene. The CDR3, as DNA: TGTGCCAGCAGTCCATCCCGGGACAGGGGTACAGATACGCAGTATTTT. This sequence encodes CASSPSRDRGTDTQYF.

The J gene is TRBJ2-7, the V gene TRBV11-2; D unresolved. The CDR3 is made up of 14 amino acids. Deletions cut 1 base from V and 4 bases from J, with 11 bases between. Germline assignment: CDR1 SGHAT and CDR2 FQNNGV. The CDR3 sequence is CASSLVSFTYEQYF. The CDR3 DNA sequence: TGTGCCAGCAGCTTAGTGTCATTTACTTACGAGCAGTACTTC.

CDR3 in DNA: TGCGCCAGCAGCTTGCGGGTTTCTAGTTCCACCGGGGAGCTGTTTTTT. Translating it yields CASSLRVSSSTGELFF. The chain recombines TRBV5-1 with TRBJ2-2; unclear D gene. The length of the CDR3 is 16 residues. V lost 1 base to trimming and J lost 4 bases, with 14 bases between them. Per the germline V gene, CDR1 is SGHRS and CDR2 is YFSETQ.

This clonotype was counted ten times or more. The genes are TRBV4-3 and TRBJ2-7, with D perhaps given as TRBD1 or TRBD2 (5 bases each). The length of the CDR3 is 18 residues. Trimming took off 1 base at V and 4 bases at J, with 23 bases between the two ends. CDR1 is LGHNA and CDR2 is YSLEER in the germline V gene. The CDR3 sequence is CASSQGGGSAQGLYEQYF. DNA of the CDR3: TGCGCCAGCAGCCAAGGAGGCGGGTCGGCCCAGGGATTGTACGAGCAGTACTTC.

Only a few counts were recorded for this clonotype. The V gene is TRBV24-1, the J gene TRBJ2-2; D unclear. The V and J ends lost 4 bases and 4 bases respectively, with 18 bases between them. The CDR3 sequence is 17 residues long. Per the germline V gene, CDR1 is KGHDR and CDR2 is SFDVKD. The DNA for the CDR3 is TGTGCCACCAGTGAGTTCCCCGTCCGGGCGAGCACCGGGGAGCTGTTTTTT. It specifies CATSEFPVRASTGELFF.

The sample holds a few counts of this clonotype. J is TRBJ1-5 and V is TRBV12-3 or TRBV12-4, with TRBD1 as a possible D gene (5 bases). This CDR3 contains 15 residues. Trimming removed 5 bases from V and 4 bases from J, with 15 bases in between. This CDR3 reads CASSPGTARNQPQHF. The CDR3 nucleotides read TGTGCCAGCAGTCCTGGGACCGCCAGGAATCAGCCCCAGCATTTT.

The chain carries TRBV6-1 and TRBJ2-7, with 8 nucleotides matching TRBD1. CDR3 length: 14 residues. Germline assignment: CDR1 MNHNS and CDR2 SASEGT. The junction had 6 bases not matched to a gene; V was cut back by 6 bases and J by 2 bases. CDR3 coding DNA: TGTGCCAGCAGACGGGGACAGGAGACCTACGAGCAGTACTTC. This translates into CASRRGQETYEQYF.

This clonotype was counted many times. Germline is not matched at one junction end, which may reflect a read error. The rearrangement uses TRBV2 and TRBJ2-7; weak D call: TRBD2 (6 bases). CDR1 is SNHLY, CDR2 FYNNEI, per germline. This CDR3 spans 11 amino acids. In DNA, the CDR3 is TGTGCCAGCAGTCTGGGGGACTGGCTTTCGTTT. The encoded protein is CASSLGDWLSF.

The genes are TRBV7-2 and TRBJ2-2; D ambiguous. The CDR3 sequence is 16 residues long. Trimming removed 1 base at V and 1 base at J, with 10 bases between. In germline, CDR1 is SGHTA, CDR2 FQGNSA. The CDR3 DNA is TGTGCCAGCAGCTTAGGCCCGTGGGGGAACACCGGGGAGCTGTTTTTT. Residues: CASSLGPWGNTGELFF.

This clonotype was picked up many times. V usage is TRBV5-1 and J usage is TRBJ2-1; TRBD1 is a possible D gene (6 bases). Germline V CDR1 and CDR2: SGHRS, YFSETQ. There are 14 residues in the CDR3. V was cut by 3 bases and J by 7 bases, with 14 bases left in between. In DNA form, the CDR3 reads TGCGCCAGCAGCTCAACCCCGGGACAAAATGAGCAGTTCTTC. Its protein product is CASSSTPGQNEQFF.

This clonotype appeared a few times. The chain is built from TRBV11-3 and TRBJ1-1; 7 nucleotides line up with TRBD1. There are 15 residues in the CDR3. Germline values: CDR1 SGHNT, CDR2 YENEEA. Trimming removed 1 base from V and 1 base from J; junction bases left unmatched: 3. DNA of the CDR3: TGTGCCAGCAGCTTAGGGCCAGGGGGGAACACTGAAGCTTTCTTT. This codes for CASSLGPGGNTEAFF.

The J gene is TRBJ1-2, the V gene TRBV20-1; D gene unclear. This CDR3 contains 12 residues. CDR1 and CDR2 from the germline V gene are DFQATT and SNEGSKA (reference sequence). The V gene lost 5 bases and the J gene lost 3 bases, with 10 bases spanning the gap. The CDR3: CSALPNHYGYTF. As DNA, the CDR3 is TGCAGTGCTCTACCGAATCACTATGGCTACACCTTC.